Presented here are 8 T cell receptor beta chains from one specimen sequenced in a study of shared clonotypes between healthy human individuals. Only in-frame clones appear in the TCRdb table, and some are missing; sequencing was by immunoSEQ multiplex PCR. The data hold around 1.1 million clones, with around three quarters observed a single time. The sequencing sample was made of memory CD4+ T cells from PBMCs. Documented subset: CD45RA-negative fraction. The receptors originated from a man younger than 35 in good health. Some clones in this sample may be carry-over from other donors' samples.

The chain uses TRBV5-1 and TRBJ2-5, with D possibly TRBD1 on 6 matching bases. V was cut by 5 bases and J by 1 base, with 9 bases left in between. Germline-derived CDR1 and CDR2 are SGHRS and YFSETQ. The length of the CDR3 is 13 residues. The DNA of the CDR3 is TGCGCCAGCAGGTGGGGGCCCCAAGAGACCCAGTACTTC. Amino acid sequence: CASRWGPQETQYF.

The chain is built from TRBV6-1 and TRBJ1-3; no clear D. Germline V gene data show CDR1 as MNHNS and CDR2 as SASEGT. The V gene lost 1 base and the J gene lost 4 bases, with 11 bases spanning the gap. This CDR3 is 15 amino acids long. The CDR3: CASSEGRSLGNTIYF. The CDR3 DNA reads TGTGCCAGCAGTGAAGGCAGGAGCCTCGGAAACACCATATATTTT.

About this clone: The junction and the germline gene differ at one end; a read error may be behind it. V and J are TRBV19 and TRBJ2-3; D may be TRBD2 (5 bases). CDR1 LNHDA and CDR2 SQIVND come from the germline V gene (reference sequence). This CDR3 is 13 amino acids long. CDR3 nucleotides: TGTGCCAGTAGTATGGCTAGCAGAGATACGCAGTATTTT. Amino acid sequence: CASSMASRDTQYF.

CDR3 in amino acids: CASHTPRGNSYNEQFF. In DNA form, the CDR3 reads TGTGCCAGCCACACCCCGCGGGGCAACTCCTACAATGAGCAGTTCTTC. The chain links TRBV28 to TRBJ2-1, with D maybe TRBD2 (6 bases). Trimming took off 8 bases at V and 0 bases at J, with 17 bases between the two ends. CDR3 length: 16 residues. Looked up from germline, CDR1 is MDHEN and CDR2 is SYDVKM. Full variable domain (rest looked up from reference TRBV28 and TRBJ2-1): DVKVTQSSRYLVKRTGEKVFLECVQDMDHENMFWYRQDPGLGLRLIYFSYDVKMKEKGDIPEGYSVSREKKERFSLILESASTNQTSMYLCASHTPRGNSYNEQFFGPGTRLTVL.

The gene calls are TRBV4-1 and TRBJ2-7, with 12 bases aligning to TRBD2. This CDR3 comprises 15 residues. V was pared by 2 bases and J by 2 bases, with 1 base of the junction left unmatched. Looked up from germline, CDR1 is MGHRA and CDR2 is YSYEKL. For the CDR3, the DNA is TGCGCCAGCAGCCAAACTAGCGGGAGGCCCTACGAGCAGTACTTC. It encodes CASSQTSGRPYEQYF.

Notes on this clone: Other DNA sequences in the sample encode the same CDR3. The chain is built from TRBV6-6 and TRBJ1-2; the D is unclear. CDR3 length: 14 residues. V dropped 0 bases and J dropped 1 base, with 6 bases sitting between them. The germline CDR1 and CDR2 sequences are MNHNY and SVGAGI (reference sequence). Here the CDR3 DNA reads TGTGCCAGCAGTTACTCACAACTTAACTATGGCTACACCTTC. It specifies CASSYSQLNYGYTF.

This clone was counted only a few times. CDR3 region: CASTPERNTEAFF. As DNA, the CDR3 is TGTGCCAGCACCCCCGAAAGGAACACTGAAGCTTTCTTT. The chain is built from TRBV11-2 and TRBJ1-1; no clear D gene. V was trimmed by 7 bases and J by 1 base, leaving 10 bases between them. CDR1 is SGHAT, CDR2 FQNNGV, per germline. The CDR3 runs 13 residues. Variable domain in full (rest from reference TRBV11-2 and TRBJ1-1): EAGVAQSPRYKIIEKRQSVAFWCNPISGHATLYWYQQILGQGPKLLIQFQNNGVVDDSQLPKDRFSAERLKGVDSTLKIQPAKLEDSAVYLCASTPERNTEAFFGQGTRLTVV.

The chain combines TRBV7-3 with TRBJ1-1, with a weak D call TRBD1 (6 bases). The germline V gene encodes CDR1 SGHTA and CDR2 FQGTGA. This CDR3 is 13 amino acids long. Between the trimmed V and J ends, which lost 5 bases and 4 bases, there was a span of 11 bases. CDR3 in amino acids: CASSLGQPTEAFF. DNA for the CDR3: TGTGCCAGCAGCCTAGGACAGCCCACTGAAGCTTTCTTT.